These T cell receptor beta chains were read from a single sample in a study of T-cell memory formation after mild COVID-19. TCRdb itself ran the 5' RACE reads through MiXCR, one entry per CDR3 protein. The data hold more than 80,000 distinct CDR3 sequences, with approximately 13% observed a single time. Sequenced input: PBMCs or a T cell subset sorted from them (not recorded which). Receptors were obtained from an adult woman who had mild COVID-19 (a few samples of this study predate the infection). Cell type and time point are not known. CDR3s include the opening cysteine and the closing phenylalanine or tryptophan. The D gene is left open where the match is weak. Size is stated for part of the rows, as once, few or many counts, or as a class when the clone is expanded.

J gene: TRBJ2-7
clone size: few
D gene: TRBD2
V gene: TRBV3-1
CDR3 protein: CASSPPRTSAYYEQYF
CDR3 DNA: TGTGCCAGCAGCCCCCCCCGGACTAGCGCATACTACGAGCAGTACTTC

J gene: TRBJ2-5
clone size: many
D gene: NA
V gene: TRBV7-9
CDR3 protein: CASSSSGSQGETQYF
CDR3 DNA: TGTGCCAGCAGCTCTTCCGGGTCCCAGGGGGAGACCCAGTACTTC

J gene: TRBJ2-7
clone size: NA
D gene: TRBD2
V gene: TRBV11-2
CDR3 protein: CASSPPKGPGGEQYF
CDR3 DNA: TGTGCCAGCAGTCCACCAAAGGGACCGGGGGGCGAGCAGTACTTC

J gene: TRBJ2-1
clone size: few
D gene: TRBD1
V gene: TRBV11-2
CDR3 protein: CASSPQSTGNNYNEQFF
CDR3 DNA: TGTGCCAGCAGCCCGCAGTCGACAGGGAACAACTACAATGAGCAGTTCTTC

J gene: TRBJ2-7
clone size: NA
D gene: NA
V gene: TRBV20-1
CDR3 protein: CSATPGPSYEQYF
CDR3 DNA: TGCAGTGCTACCCCCGGTCCCTCCTACGAGCAGTACTTC

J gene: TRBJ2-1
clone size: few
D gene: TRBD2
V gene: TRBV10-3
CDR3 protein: CAISDRTSGGNEQFF
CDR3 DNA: TGTGCCATCAGTGATCGGACTAGCGGTGGGAATGAGCAGTTCTTC

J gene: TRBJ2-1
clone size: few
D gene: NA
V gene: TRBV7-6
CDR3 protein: CASSIIGDNEQFF
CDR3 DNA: TGTGCCAGCAGCATCATAGGGGACAATGAGCAGTTCTTC

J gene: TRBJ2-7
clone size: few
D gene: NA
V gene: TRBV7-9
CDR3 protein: CASSSPSTGLGQYF
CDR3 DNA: TGTGCCAGCAGCTCCCCCTCCACAGGGTTAGGGCAGTACTTC

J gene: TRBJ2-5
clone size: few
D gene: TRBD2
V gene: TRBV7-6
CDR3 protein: CASSLGTSEETQYF
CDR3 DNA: TGTGCCAGCAGCTTAGGTACTAGCGAGGAGACCCAGTACTTC

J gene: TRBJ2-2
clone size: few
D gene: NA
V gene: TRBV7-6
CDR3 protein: CASSLGSLANTGELFF
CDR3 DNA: TGTGCCAGCAGCTTAGGATCGCTGGCGAACACCGGGGAGCTGTTTTTT

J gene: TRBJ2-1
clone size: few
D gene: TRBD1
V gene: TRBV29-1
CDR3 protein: CSVEGALGQGANEQFF
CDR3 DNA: TGCAGCGTTGAGGGGGCCTTGGGACAGGGGGCTAATGAGCAGTTCTTC

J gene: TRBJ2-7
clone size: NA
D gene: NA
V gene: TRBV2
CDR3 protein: CASSYRYGHEQYF
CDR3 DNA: TGTGCCAGCAGTTACAGGTACGGCCACGAGCAGTACTTC

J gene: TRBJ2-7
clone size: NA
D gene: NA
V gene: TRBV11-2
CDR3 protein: CASSADSVEQYF
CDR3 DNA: TGTGCCAGCAGCGCGGACTCGGTCGAGCAGTACTTC

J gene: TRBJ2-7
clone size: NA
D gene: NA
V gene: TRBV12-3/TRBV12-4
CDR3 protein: CASSFITSRESYEQYF
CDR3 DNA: TGTGCCAGCAGTTTTATCACCAGCCGGGAGTCCTACGAGCAGTACTTC

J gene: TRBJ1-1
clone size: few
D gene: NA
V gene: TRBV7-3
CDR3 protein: CASSLSGVVTEAFF
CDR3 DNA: TGTGCCAGCAGCTTAAGTGGCGTGGTCACTGAAGCTTTCTTT

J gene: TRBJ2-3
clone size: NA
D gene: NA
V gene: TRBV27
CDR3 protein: CASTPSGWDTQYF
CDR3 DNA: TGTGCCAGCACCCCCAGCGGGTGGGATACGCAGTATTTT

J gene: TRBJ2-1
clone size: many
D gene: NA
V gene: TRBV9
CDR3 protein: CASSDYRDNEQFF
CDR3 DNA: TGTGCCAGCAGCGACTACCGGGACAATGAGCAGTTCTTC

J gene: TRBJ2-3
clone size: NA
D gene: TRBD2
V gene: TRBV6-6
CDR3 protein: CASSWLAGVTDTQYF
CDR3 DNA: TGTGCCAGCAGTTGGCTAGCGGGGGTCACAGATACGCAGTATTTT

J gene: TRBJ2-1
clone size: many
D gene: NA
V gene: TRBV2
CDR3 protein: CASSPGYNEQFF
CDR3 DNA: TGTGCCAGCAGCCCCGGCTACAATGAGCAGTTCTTC

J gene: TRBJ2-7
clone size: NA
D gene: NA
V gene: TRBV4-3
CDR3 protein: CASSQDQYPTSRSYEQYF
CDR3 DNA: TGCGCCAGCAGCCAAGATCAATACCCGACTAGTAGGTCCTACGAGCAGTACTTC

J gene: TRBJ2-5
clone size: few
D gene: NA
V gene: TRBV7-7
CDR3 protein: CASSWSFQETQYF
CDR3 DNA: TGTGCCAGCAGCTGGTCGTTCCAAGAGACCCAGTACTTC

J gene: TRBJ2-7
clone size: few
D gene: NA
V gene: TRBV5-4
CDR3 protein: CASSLFGVYEQYF
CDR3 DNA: TGTGCCAGCAGCTTGTTCGGGGTATACGAGCAGTACTTC

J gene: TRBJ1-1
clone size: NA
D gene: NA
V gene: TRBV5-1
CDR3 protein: CASSWAGAEAFF
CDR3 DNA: TGCGCCAGCAGCTGGGCAGGCGCTGAAGCTTTCTTT

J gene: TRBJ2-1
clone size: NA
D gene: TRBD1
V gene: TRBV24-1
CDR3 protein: CATSDSGGYWNEQFF
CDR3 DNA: TGTGCCACCAGTGATTCAGGGGGCTATTGGAATGAGCAGTTCTTC

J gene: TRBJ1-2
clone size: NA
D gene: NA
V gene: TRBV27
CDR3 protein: CASSFGSGYGYTF
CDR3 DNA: TGTGCCAGCAGTTTCGGGTCAGGCTATGGCTACACCTTC

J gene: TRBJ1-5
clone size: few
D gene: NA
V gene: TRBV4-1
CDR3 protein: CASSQVDMPNQPQHF
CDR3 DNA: TGCGCCAGCAGCCAAGTAGACATGCCCAATCAGCCCCAGCATTTT

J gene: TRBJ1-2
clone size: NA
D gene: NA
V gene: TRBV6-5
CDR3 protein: CASSVGQPSLSYGYTF
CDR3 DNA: TGTGCCAGCAGTGTCGGACAACCCTCCCTTTCCTATGGCTACACCTTC

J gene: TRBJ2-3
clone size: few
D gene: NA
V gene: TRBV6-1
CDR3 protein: CASTPLVYAVGGQDTQYF
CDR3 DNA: TGTGCCAGCACCCCCCTGGTGTATGCAGTAGGGGGGCAGGATACGCAGTATTTT

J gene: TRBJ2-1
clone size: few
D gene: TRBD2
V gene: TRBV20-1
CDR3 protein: CSANPEWASGRNNEQFF
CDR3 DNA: TGCAGTGCTAACCCCGAGTGGGCTAGCGGGAGGAACAATGAGCAGTTCTTC

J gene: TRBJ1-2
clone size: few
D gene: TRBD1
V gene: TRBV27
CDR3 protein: CASSPGQNYGYTF
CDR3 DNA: TGTGCCAGCAGCCCGGGACAGAACTATGGCTACACCTTC

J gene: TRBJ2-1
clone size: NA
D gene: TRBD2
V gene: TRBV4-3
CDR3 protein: CASSHRLTGTSGRAPYNEQFF
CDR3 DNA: TGCGCCAGCAGCCACAGGCTGACCGGGACTAGCGGGAGGGCCCCCTACAATGAGCAGTTCTTC

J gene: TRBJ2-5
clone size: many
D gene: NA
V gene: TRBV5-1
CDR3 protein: CASSLTRSETQYF
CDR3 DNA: TGCGCCAGCAGCTTGACGCGGTCCGAGACCCAGTACTTC

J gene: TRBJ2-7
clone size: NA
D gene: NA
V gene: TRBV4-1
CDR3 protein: CASSQEPGMISYEQYF
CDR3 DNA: TGCGCCAGCAGCCAAGAACCAGGGATGATATCCTACGAGCAGTACTTC

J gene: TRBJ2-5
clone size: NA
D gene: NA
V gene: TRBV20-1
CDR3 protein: CSARGLDF
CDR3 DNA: TGCAGTGCTAGAGGACTTGACTTC